This T cell receptor beta chain was sequenced in a study of T cell responses to AZD1222 COVID-19 vaccine. Regarding the study as a whole: The study reported that nearly half of spike-specific TCRs target unmutated variant regions. Baseline seropositivity characterized only a handful of AZD1222 recipients.

About this clone: Its specificity is unknown.

Assay: immunoSEQ multiplex PCR; the TCRdb copy retains only in-frame clones and omits some. Of 210,000 or so clones listed, approximately 94% are singletons. The CDR3 has 14 residues. Germline-derived CDR1 and CDR2 are MNHEY and SVGEGT. V was trimmed by 2 bases and J by 1 base, leaving 5 bases between them. This sequence originates from an adult in good health. Sequenced material: peripheral blood, taken on day 0 of MenACWY control vaccination. The chain uses TRBV6-2 or TRBV6-3 and TRBJ2-2, with D possibly being TRBD1 (5 bases). CDR3: CASSYQGNTGELFF. CDR3 nucleotide sequence: TGTGCCAGCAGTTACCAGGGGAACACCGGGGAGCTGTTTTTT.